The sequence of this T cell receptor beta chain was determined in a study of molecular identifiers for immune sequencing clone quantification. TCRdb re-called the PCR reads through MiXCR, storing one row per CDR3 protein. The sample shows roughly 320,000 distinct CDR3 sequences, 24% of them seen only once. From germline, CDR1 is WSHSY and CDR2 SAAADI. The CDR3 spans 14 residues. V lost 5 bases, J lost 0 bases, and 8 bases lay in between. This clonotype was counted ten times or more. The source of this sequence is a human donor in good health. Some libraries in this study had Jurkat cell RNA spiked in. The material sequenced was naive CD8+ T cells from blood, with Jurkat cell RNA spiked in. The subset here: FACS-sorted CD8+CD4-CCR7+CD45RA+ naive T cells. The rearrangement uses TRBV10-2 and TRBJ1-5; unclear D gene. In DNA form, the CDR3 reads TGCGCCAGCAGTAGTGGATTTAGCAATCAGCCCCAGCATTTT. Its translation: CASSSGFSNQPQHF.